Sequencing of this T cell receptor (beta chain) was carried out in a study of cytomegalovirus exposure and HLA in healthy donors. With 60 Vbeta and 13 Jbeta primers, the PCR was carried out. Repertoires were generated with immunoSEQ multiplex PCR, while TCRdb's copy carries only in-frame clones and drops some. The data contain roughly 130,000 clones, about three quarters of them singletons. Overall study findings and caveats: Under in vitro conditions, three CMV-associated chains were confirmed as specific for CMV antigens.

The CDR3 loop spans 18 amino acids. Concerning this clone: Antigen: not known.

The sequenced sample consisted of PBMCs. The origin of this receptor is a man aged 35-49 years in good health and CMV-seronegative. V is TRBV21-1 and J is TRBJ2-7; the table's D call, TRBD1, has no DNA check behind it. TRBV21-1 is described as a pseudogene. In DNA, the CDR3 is TGTGCCAGCAGCAGCCCATCCCCACAGGGCCAGCCTACCTACGAGCAGTACTTC. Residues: CASSSPSPQGQPTYEQYF.